This T cell receptor beta chain was captured by sequencing in a study of CD8 T cells in ankylosing spondylitis. Quantitative barcoded 5'-RACE was used to prepare TCR beta libraries. TCRdb fed the 5' RACE reads into MiXCR, producing one record per CDR3 protein. This table has approximately 400,000 distinct CDR3 sequences, roughly 25% appearing once. Trimming took off 3 bases at V and 4 bases at J, with 9 bases between the two ends. CDR1 and CDR2 from the germline V gene are DFQATT and SNEGSKA (reference sequence). CDR3 length: 12 amino acids. Points on this clonotype: Its antigen is unknown.

Study-wide findings and caveats: Disease-linked clones displayed a CD8+ phenotype and appeared relatively rarely in peripheral blood. Significant enrichment of disease-linked clones was reportedly seen in matched ankylosing spondylitis synovial fluid. Roughly eight highly homologous variants formed a TCR beta motif that appeared characteristic of ankylosing spondylitis blood. Certain motif variants had earlier appeared in reactive arthritis synovial fluid and blood.

The TCR was taken from a male donor with ankylosing spondylitis. This chain joins TRBV20-1 and TRBJ1-1; D is unresolved. Sequencing input: blood, either unsorted or a sorted T cell fraction (not recorded which). In DNA, the CDR3 is TGCAGTGCTAGTTCTCTGGGCACTGAAGCTTTCTTT. The encoded protein is CSASSLGTEAFF.